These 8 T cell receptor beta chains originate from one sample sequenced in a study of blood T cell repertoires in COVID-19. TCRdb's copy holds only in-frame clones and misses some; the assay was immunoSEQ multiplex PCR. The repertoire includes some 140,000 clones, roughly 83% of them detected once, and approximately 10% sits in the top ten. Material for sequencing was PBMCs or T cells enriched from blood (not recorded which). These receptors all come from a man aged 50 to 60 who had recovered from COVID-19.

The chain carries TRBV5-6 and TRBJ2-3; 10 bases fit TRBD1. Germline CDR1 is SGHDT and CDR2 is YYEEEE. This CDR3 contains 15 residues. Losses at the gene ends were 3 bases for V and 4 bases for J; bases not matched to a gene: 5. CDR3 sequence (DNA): TGTGCCAGCAGCTGGACGGGACAGGGGCCAGATACGCAGTATTTT. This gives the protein CASSWTGQGPDTQYF.

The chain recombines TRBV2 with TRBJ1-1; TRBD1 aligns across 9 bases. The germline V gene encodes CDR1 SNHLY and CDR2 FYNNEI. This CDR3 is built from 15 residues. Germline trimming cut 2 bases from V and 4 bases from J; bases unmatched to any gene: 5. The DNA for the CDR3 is TGTGCCAGCAGTGAATTGGGACAGGGAGGCACTGAAGCTTTCTTT. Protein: CASSELGQGGTEAFF.

The CDR3 nucleotides read TGTGCCAGCCGGGGCGGGAGCTCCTATAATTCACCCCTCCACTTT. Its protein is CASRGGSSYNSPLHF. The chain is built from TRBV11-1 and TRBJ1-6, with D possibly TRBD1 on 5 matching bases. Germline CDR1 is SGHAT and CDR2 is FQDESV (reference sequence). Deletions cut 8 bases from V and 0 bases from J, with 11 bases between. The CDR3 is 15 amino acids.

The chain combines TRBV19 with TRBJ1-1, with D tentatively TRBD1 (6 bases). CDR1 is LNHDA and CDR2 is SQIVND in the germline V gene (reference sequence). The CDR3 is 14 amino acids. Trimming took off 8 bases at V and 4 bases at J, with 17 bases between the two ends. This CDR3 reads CASASAGASTEAFF. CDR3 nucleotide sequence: TGTGCCAGTGCATCGGCAGGGGCGAGCACTGAAGCTTTCTTT. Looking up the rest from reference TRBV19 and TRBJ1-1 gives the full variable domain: DGGITQSPKYLFRKEGQNVTLSCEQNLNHDAMYWYRQDPGQGLRLIYYSQIVNDFQKGDIAEGYSVSREKKESFPLTVTSAQKNPTAFYLCASASAGASTEAFFGQGTRLTVV.

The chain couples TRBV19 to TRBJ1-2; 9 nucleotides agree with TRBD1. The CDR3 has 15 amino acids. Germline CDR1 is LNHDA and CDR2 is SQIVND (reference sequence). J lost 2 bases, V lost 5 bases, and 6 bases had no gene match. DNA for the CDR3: TGTGCCAGTAGTCCTTCGACAGGGGGAAACTATGGCTACACCTTC. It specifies CASSPSTGGNYGYTF.

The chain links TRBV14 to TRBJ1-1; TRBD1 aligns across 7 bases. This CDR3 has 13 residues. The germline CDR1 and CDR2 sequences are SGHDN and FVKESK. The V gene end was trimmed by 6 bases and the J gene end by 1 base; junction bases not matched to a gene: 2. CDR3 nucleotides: TGTGCCAGCAGAGGACAGGCGAACACTGAAGCTTTCTTT. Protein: CASRGQANTEAFF.

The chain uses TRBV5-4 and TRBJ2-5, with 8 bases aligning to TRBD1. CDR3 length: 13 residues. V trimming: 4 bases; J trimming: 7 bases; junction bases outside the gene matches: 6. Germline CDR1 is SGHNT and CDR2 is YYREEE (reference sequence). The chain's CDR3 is CASSIDRGGTQYF. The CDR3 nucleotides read TGTGCCAGCAGCATTGACAGGGGTGGGACCCAGTACTTC.

CDR3 loop: CASSAAGGSYEQYF. The DNA of the CDR3 is TGTGCCAGCAGTGCGGCGGGGGGGTCCTACGAGCAGTACTTC. The chain uses TRBV28 and TRBJ2-7, with 9 bases aligning to TRBD2. This CDR3 spans 14 amino acids. Trimming took 5 bases from V and 1 from J; bases not matched to a gene: 3. The V gene's germline CDR1 is MDHEN and CDR2 SYDVKM.